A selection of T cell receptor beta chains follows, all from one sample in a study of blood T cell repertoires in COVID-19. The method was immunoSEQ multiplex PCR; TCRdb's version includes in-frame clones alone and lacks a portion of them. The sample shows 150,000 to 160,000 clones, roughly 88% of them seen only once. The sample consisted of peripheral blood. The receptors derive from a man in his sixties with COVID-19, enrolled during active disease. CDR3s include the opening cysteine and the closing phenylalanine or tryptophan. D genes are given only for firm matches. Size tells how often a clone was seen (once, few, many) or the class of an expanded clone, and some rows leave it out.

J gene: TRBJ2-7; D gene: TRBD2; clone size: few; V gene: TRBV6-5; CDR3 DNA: TGTGCCAGCAGTTCGGGCGGGAGCTCGTACGAGCAGTACTTC; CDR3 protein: CASSSGGSSYEQYF
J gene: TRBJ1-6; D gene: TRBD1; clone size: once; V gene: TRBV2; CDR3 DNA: TGTGCCAGCAGTGAATCCGGAGGGGGCGGGTATAATTCACCCCTCCACTTT; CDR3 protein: CASSESGGGGYNSPLHF
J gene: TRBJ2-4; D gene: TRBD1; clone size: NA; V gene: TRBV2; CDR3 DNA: TGTGCCAGCCAACAGGGGGCAGCGAACATTCAGTACTTC; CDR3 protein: CASQQGAANIQYF
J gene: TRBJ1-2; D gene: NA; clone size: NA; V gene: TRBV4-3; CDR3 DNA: TGCGCCAGCAGCCAAGGGGGGGGGTTCGGGCGCTATGGCTACACCTTC; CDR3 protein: CASSQGGGFGRYGYTF
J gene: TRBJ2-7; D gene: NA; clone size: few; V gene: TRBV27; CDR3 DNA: TGTGCCAGCGGCCTACAGGGCAACCCCTACGAGCAGTACTTC; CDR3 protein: CASGLQGNPYEQYF
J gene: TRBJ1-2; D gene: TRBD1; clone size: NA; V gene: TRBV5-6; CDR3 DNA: TGTGCCAGCAGCTTGGCTCTGGGACAGGGGGCGGGCTACACCTTC; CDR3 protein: CASSLALGQGAGYTF
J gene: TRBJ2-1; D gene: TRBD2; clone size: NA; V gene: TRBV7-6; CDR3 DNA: TGTGCCAGCAGCTCCAGTATAGCGGGGGGTCACAATGAGCAGTTCTTC; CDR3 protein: CASSSSIAGGHNEQFF
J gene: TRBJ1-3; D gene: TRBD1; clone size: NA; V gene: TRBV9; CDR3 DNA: TGTGCCAGCAGCGGCGACAGGGGTTTGAACACCATATATTTT; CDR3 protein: CASSGDRGLNTIYF
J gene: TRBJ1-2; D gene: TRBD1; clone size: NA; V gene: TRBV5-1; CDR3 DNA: TGCGCCAGCAAGGGACAGGGGGATGGCTACACCTTC; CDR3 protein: CASKGQGDGYTF
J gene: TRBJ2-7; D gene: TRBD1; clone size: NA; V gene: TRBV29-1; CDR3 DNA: TGCAGCTACAGGGACAGGGGTTACGAGCAGTACTTC; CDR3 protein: CSYRDRGYEQYF
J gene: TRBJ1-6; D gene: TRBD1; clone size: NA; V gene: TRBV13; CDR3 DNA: TGTGCCAGCAGCGTCGGACAGGGTGGTTCACCCCTCCACTTT; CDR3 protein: CASSVGQGGSPLHF
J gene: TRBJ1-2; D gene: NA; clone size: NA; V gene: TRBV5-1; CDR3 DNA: TGCGCCAGCAGCTTGGACGGGGACTATGGCTACACCTTC; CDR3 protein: CASSLDGDYGYTF
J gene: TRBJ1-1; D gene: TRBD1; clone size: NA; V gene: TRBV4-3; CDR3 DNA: TGCGCCAGCAGCCACGTCCCGGGACAGGGGAACACTGAAGCTTTCTTT; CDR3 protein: CASSHVPGQGNTEAFF
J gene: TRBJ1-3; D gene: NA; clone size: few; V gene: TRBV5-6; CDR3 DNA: TGTGCCAGCAGCTTGGGAGGGCTGTCTAGCTCTGGAAACACCATATATTTT; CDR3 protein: CASSLGGLSSSGNTIYF
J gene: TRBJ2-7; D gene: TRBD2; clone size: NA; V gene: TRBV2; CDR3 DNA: TGTGCCAGCAGCGTTCAGGCGGGGGGGCTCGACGAGCAGTACTTC; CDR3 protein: CASSVQAGGLDEQYF
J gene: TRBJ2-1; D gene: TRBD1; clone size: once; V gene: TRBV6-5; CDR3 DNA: TGTGCCAGCAGTTCCAGGGACAGGGGCTACAATGAGCAGTTCTTC; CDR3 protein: CASSSRDRGYNEQFF
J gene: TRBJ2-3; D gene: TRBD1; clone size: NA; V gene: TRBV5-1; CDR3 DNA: TGCGCCAGCAGCGCAGGGACAGTCCTTAGCACAGATACGCAGTATTTT; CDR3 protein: CASSAGTVLSTDTQYF
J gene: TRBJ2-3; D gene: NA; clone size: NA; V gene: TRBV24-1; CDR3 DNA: TGTGCCACCAGTGGTGCCGCCTCTGGGGCTAGCACAGATACGCAGTATTTT; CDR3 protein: CATSGAASGASTDTQYF
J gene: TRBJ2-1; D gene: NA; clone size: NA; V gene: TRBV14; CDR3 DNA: TGTGCCAGCAGCCGTGGGGCTAGCTCCTACAATGAGCAGTTCTTC; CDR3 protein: CASSRGASSYNEQFF